The 21 T cell receptor beta chains below were found in one sample sequenced in a study of low-dose radiotherapy and immunotherapy resistance in tumors. Both TCRalpha and TCRbeta chains were reverse transcribed with V-gene-specific primers. TCRs were put through approximately 20 PCR cycles of amplification with Phusion. A constant-region primer and the V-primer adapter served as the primer pair. Each CDR3 protein is one row after TCRdb ran MiXCR on the reads. The sample yields 40,000 or so distinct CDR3 sequences, 25% to 40% seen once. Time point: before trial treatment. The sample was PBMCs, taken before treatment. Receptors originate from a male donor with gallbladder cancer.

This clonotype was seen ten or more times. The rearrangement joins TRBV7-8 to TRBJ2-1, with D possibly TRBD1 on 5 matching bases. The CDR3 loop spans 14 amino acids. Germline CDR1 is SGHVS and CDR2 is FQNEAQ. V lost 2 bases, J lost 5 bases, and 10 bases lay in between. Here the CDR3 reads CASSLSRVNNEQFF. Here the CDR3 DNA reads TGTGCCAGCAGCTTAAGCAGGGTAAACAATGAGCAGTTCTTC. Full variable domain (remainder filled in from reference TRBV7-8 and TRBJ2-1): GAGVSQSPRYKVAKRGQDVALRCDPISGHVSLFWYQQALGQGPEFLTYFQNEAQLDKSGLPSDRFFAERPEGSVSTLKIQRTQQEDSAVYLCASSLSRVNNEQFFGPGTRLTVL.

This clonotype was counted many times. CDR3 DNA: TGTGCCAGCAGGCCACCGGGGGCGGGGCAAGAGACCCAGTACTTC. It encodes CASRPPGAGQETQYF. This chain joins TRBV9 and TRBJ2-5; D may correspond to TRBD1 or TRBD2 (6 bases each). The CDR3 contains 15 residues. The germline V gene encodes CDR1 SGDLS and CDR2 YYNGEE. Trimming removed 5 bases from V and 2 bases from J, with 16 bases in between.

A word on this clonotype: One base separates it from a far larger clone, so it is likely a read error. The chain combines TRBV11-1 with TRBJ1-1; D may be TRBD1 (5 bases). The V gene's germline CDR1 is SGHAT and CDR2 FQDESV (reference sequence). The CDR3 is 12 amino acids. The CDR3, as DNA: TGTGCCGGCAGCCGTCCTGACAGAGAGGCTTTCTTT. Protein product: CAGSRPDREAFF.

In this sample, this clonotype turned up many times. The chain couples TRBV20-1 to TRBJ2-7; the D gene is possibly TRBD2 (6 bases). This CDR3 spans 16 amino acids. Deletions cut 2 bases from V and 4 bases from J, with 21 bases between. The germline V gene encodes CDR1 DFQATT and CDR2 SNEGSKA (reference sequence). The CDR3 coding sequence is TGCAGTGCTAGACCTTCGGAAGGGACTCGGACTTACGAGCAGTACTTC. Translating it yields CSARPSEGTRTYEQYF.

In this sample, this clonotype is medium-sized. A junction boundary mismatches the germline segment, possibly from a read error. This chain joins TRBV28 and TRBJ2-1; no firm D call. The CDR3 extends over 15 amino acids. CDR1 is MDHEN, CDR2 SYDVKM, per germline. CDR3 protein: CATSDLQDQSNEQFF. The CDR3 nucleotides are TGTGCCACCAGTGATCTACAAGACCAGAGCAATGAGCAGTTCTTC.

In its sample, this clonotype was seen a few times. The chain is built from TRBV5-6 and TRBJ2-1, with TRBD2 matching 14 bases. CDR3 length equals 17 residues. Germline V gene sequence: CDR1 SGHDT, CDR2 YYEEEE. J was trimmed by 7 bases and V by 0 bases; bases with no gene match: 6. CDR3 nucleotide sequence: TGTGCCAGCAGCTTGGGACTAGCGGGGGGGCTAGGAAATGAGCAGTTCTTC. It yields the protein CASSLGLAGGLGNEQFF. Based on the CDR3 plus reference TRBV5-6 and TRBJ2-1, the full variable domain is DAGVTQSPTHLIKTRGQQVTLRCSPKSGHDTVSWYQQALGQGPQFIFQYYEEEERQRGNFPDRFSGHQFPNYSSELNVNALLLGDSALYLCASSLGLAGGLGNEQFFGPGTRLTVL.

This clonotype has at least ten counts. The rearrangement uses TRBV5-1 and TRBJ2-1; 13 nucleotides align to TRBD2. The ends lost 4 bases at V and 1 base at J; junction bases unmatched: 2. Germline values: CDR1 SGHRS, CDR2 YFSETQ. The CDR3 totals 16 residues. The CDR3: CASSRLAGGSYNEQFF. The DNA of the CDR3 is TGCGCCAGCAGCCGACTAGCGGGGGGTTCCTACAATGAGCAGTTCTTC.

In this sample, this clonotype turned up many times. The J gene is TRBJ1-3, the V gene TRBV29-1; no clear D gene. The CDR3 is 11 residues long. Between the trimmed V and J ends, which lost 6 bases and 3 bases, there was a span of 6 bases. Germline V gene lookup returns CDR1 SQVTM and CDR2 ANQGSEA. The CDR3 spells CSVEGGNTIYF. The CDR3 nucleotides read TGCAGCGTGGAGGGTGGAAACACCATATATTTT.

Details on this clonotype: A much larger clone lies one base from this, so it may be a read error. The CDR3 loop reads CASSVPKSLPGTDTQYF. The CDR3 DNA reads as TGTGCCAGCAGCGTTCCCAAGTCCCTCCCGGGGACAGATACGCAGTATTTT. V is TRBV9 and J is TRBJ2-3, with D possibly TRBD2 on 5 matching bases. Per germline, CDR1 SGDLS and CDR2 YYNGEE. The CDR3 contains 17 residues. Deletions cut 2 bases from V and 3 bases from J, with 19 bases between.

The table lists this clonotype with many counts. An end of the junction differs from the germline gene, which may be a read error. The genes are TRBV3-1 and TRBJ2-4; D not resolved. This CDR3 has 12 residues. Germline V CDR1 and CDR2: LGHDT, YNNKEL (reference sequence). CDR3 residues: CASSPKASVLHF. The CDR3 DNA is TGTGCCAGCAGCCCGAAAGCAAGCGTGCTCCACTTC.

This clonotype was counted a few times. V usage is TRBV5-1 and J usage is TRBJ2-2, with TRBD1 matching 9 bases. Germline-derived CDR1 and CDR2 are SGHRS and YFSETQ. The V segment lost 3 bases and the J segment 4 bases; nucleotides outside the gene matches: 7. The CDR3 runs to 16 residues. The CDR3 reads CASSSDRGISTGELFF. The CDR3 DNA reads as TGCGCCAGCAGCTCCGACAGGGGGATTAGCACCGGGGAGCTGTTTTTT.

This clonotype was seen at least ten times. The CDR3 loop is CASSISTSGAYEQYF. CDR3 in DNA: TGTGCCAGTAGTATATCTACTAGCGGGGCCTACGAGCAGTACTTC. This chain links TRBV19 with TRBJ2-7, with 10 bases fitting TRBD2. Germline V gene lookup returns CDR1 LNHDA and CDR2 SQIVND (reference sequence). The CDR3 contains 15 residues. Germline trimming cut 2 bases from V and 2 bases from J; bases unmatched to any gene: 3.

This clonotype was seen at least ten times. This chain joins TRBV7-6 and TRBJ2-7; 7 bases line up with TRBD1. J lost 2 bases, V lost 5 bases, and 12 bases had no gene match. The V gene's germline CDR1 is SGHVS and CDR2 FNYEAQ. The CDR3 length is 16 residues. CDR3 in amino acids: CASSPRPDREAYEQYF. CDR3 DNA: TGTGCCAGCAGCCCCCGACCTGACAGGGAAGCCTACGAGCAGTACTTC.

V usage is TRBV20-1 and J usage is TRBJ1-5; D not resolved. The CDR3 runs 14 residues. The V gene lost 0 bases and the J gene lost 6 bases, with 12 bases spanning the gap. Germline CDR1 is DFQATT and CDR2 is SNEGSKA (reference sequence). The CDR3 nucleotides are TGCAGTGCTAGAGATGGGTCAATAAGTCAGCCCCAGCATTTT. Its protein is CSARDGSISQPQHF.

This clonotype was recorded many times. The rearrangement links TRBV29-1 to TRBJ1-2; 8 nucleotides line up with TRBD1. Germline V gives CDR1 SQVTM, CDR2 ANQGSEA. J gave up 6 bases and V 6 bases, and 9 bases lay outside the gene matches. The CDR3 has 13 residues. The CDR3 DNA reads TGCAGCGTGACAGGGGCAAACATAAATGGCTACACCTTC. Protein: CSVTGANINGYTF.

The chain employs TRBV28 and TRBJ1-1; no definite D call. CDR1 MDHEN and CDR2 SYDVKM come from the germline V gene. This CDR3 is built from 13 residues. Between the trimmed V and J ends, which lost 10 bases and 1 base, there was a span of 13 bases. The CDR3 DNA reads as TGTGCCACCGACCTCGGGGAGAACACTGAAGCTTTCTTT. Translated, it gives CATDLGENTEAFF. Complete variable domain (other parts from reference TRBV28 and TRBJ1-1): DVKVTQSSRYLVKRTGEKVFLECVQDMDHENMFWYRQDPGLGLRLIYFSYDVKMKEKGDIPEGYSVSREKKERFSLILESASTNQTSMYLCATDLGENTEAFFGQGTRLTVV.

This clonotype turned up a few times. The gene calls are TRBV5-1 and TRBJ2-7; 9 positions match TRBD1. V lost 0 bases, J lost 2 bases, and 3 bases stayed unmatched. This CDR3 region has 15 residues. Germline lookup yields CDR1 SGHRS and CDR2 YFSETQ. The CDR3 protein is CASSLEGQGPYEQYF. CDR3 nucleotides: TGCGCCAGCAGCTTGGAGGGACAGGGACCCTACGAGCAGTACTTC.

This clonotype was detected many times. The V call is TRBV12-3 or TRBV12-4, the J call TRBJ2-7, with D hard to call. The CDR3 extends over 11 amino acids. The V end lost 5 bases, the J end lost 5 bases, and 7 bases lay between the germline ends. The CDR3 coding sequence is TGTGCCAGCAGTGGGTTCGACGAGCAGTACTTC. It specifies CASSGFDEQYF.

This chain links TRBV5-1 with TRBJ2-5; 7 positions agree with TRBD2. The germline V gene has CDR1 SGHRS and CDR2 YFSETQ. The CDR3 covers 15 residues. Unmatched junction bases numbered 9, after V lost 0 bases and J lost 7 bases. Here the CDR3 DNA reads TGCGCCAGCAGCTTGGCAGCGGGATCCCTCGGGACCCAGTACTTC. It codes for CASSLAAGSLGTQYF.

For this clonotype: A far larger clone is off by one base, so a read error is likely. CDR3 residues: CAISADNEQYF. The CDR3, as DNA: TGTGCCATCAGTGCCGACAATGAGCAGTACTTC. The chain couples TRBV10-3 to TRBJ2-7; no clear D gene. V lost 4 bases and J 7 bases, leaving 8 bases between the germline ends. Germline assignment: CDR1 ENHRY and CDR2 SYGVKD. This CDR3 has 11 residues.

This clonotype was recorded at least ten times. CDR3 sequence: CASSSLRDRGRRNTGELFF. CDR3 DNA: TGCGCCAGCAGCTCCCTGCGGGACAGGGGGCGGAGGAACACCGGGGAGCTGTTTTTT. V and J are TRBV5-1 and TRBJ2-2, with 12 nucleotides matching TRBD1. The ends lost 3 bases at V and 1 base at J; junction bases unmatched: 10. This CDR3 comprises 19 residues. From germline, CDR1 is SGHRS and CDR2 YFSETQ.